The 9 T cell receptor beta chains given below trace back to one sample, sequenced in a study of molecular identifiers for immune sequencing clone quantification. TCRdb independently ran MiXCR on the PCR reads; one entry per CDR3 protein. In the table there are approximately 590,000 distinct CDR3 sequences, less than 30% of which are singletons. Sequenced input: naive CD8+ T cells from blood, with Jurkat cell RNA spiked in. Documented subset: FACS-sorted CD8+CD4-CCR7+CD45RA+ naive T cells. The receptors originated from a human donor in good health. Some libraries in this study had Jurkat cell RNA spiked in.

This clonotype was counted many times. V and J are TRBV7-9 and TRBJ2-3; 16 bases agree with TRBD2. This CDR3 comprises 19 residues. V lost 3 bases to trimming and J lost 1 base; unmatched junction nucleotides: 7. CDR1 and CDR2 (germline): SEHNR, FQNEAQ (reference sequence). For the CDR3, the DNA is TGTGCCAGCAGCTTTAAGGGACTAGCGGGAGGGCCCGGCACAGATACGCAGTATTTT. As protein: CASSFKGLAGGPGTDTQYF.

The chain has TRBV12-3 or TRBV12-4 and TRBJ2-2, with TRBD1 as a possible D gene (6 bases). V lost 6 bases to trimming and J lost 7 bases, with 12 bases between them. The CDR3 runs to 13 residues. The CDR3 loop reads CASSTGYIGELFF. Here the CDR3 DNA reads TGTGCCAGCAGCACAGGGTACATCGGGGAGCTGTTTTTT.

This clonotype was found once. This chain joins TRBV27 and TRBJ1-4; D gene unclear. Trimming took off 10 bases at V and 8 bases at J, with 14 bases between the two ends. The CDR3 is made up of 12 amino acids. CDR1 and CDR2 from the germline V gene are MNHEY and SMNVEV (reference sequence). CDR3 protein: CATSRWQEKLFF. In nucleotides, the CDR3 is TGTGCCACCTCTAGGTGGCAGGAAAAACTGTTTTTT. Full variable domain (outside the CDR3, taken from reference TRBV27 and TRBJ1-4): EAQVTQNPRYLITVTGKKLTVTCSQNMNHEYMSWYRQDPGLGLRQIYYSMNVEVTDKGDVPEGYKVSRKEKRNFPLILESPSPNQTSLYFCATSRWQEKLFFGSGTQLSVL.

This clonotype came up many times. This chain links TRBV28 with TRBJ2-6; the match to TRBD1 covers 7 bases. CDR3 length equals 15 residues. Germline-derived CDR1 and CDR2 are MDHEN and SYDVKM. The trim removed 7 bases at V and 3 bases at J, leaving 6 bases unmatched. CDR3 sequence (DNA): TGTGCCAGCAACTATAGGGGGCATGGGGCCAACGTCCTGACTTTC. This sequence encodes CASNYRGHGANVLTF.

V usage is TRBV27 and J usage is TRBJ2-3; 9 bases are shared with TRBD2. CDR1 is MNHEY and CDR2 is SMNVEV in the germline V gene (reference sequence). The CDR3 has 17 amino acids. V shed 2 bases, J shed 4 bases, and the junction held 10 bases outside the gene matches. CDR3 DNA sequence: TGTGCCAGCAGTTTACTAGGTAGCGGGAGATGGCCAGATACGCAGTATTTT. Its translation: CASSLLGSGRWPDTQYF.

This clonotype was recorded at least ten times. One end of the junction is discordant with germline, which a read error may explain. The chain carries TRBV5-1 and TRBJ2-1, with 13 bases that match TRBD2. Germline V lookup: CDR1 SGHRS, CDR2 YFSETQ. CDR3 length: 17 residues. Here the CDR3 reads CASSLGPPGLAGNVQFF. The CDR3, as DNA: TGCGCCAGCAGCTTGGGGCCTCCGGGACTAGCGGGGAATGTGCAGTTCTTC. Based on the CDR3 plus reference TRBV5-1 and TRBJ2-1, the full variable domain is KAGVTQTPRYLIKTRGQQVTLSCSPISGHRSVSWYQQTPGQGLQFLFEYFSETQRNKGNFPGRFSGRQFSNSRSEMNVSTLELGDSALYLCASSLGPPGLAGNVQFFGPGTRLTVL.

In its sample, this clonotype was seen a few times. The chain is built from TRBV27 and TRBJ1-4, with 7 bases that match TRBD1. This CDR3 region has 14 residues. Germline V lookup: CDR1 MNHEY, CDR2 SMNVEV (reference sequence). V gave up 6 bases and J gave up 7 bases; unmatched junction bases: 8. DNA for the CDR3: TGTGCCAGCAGGGAGGGGGCATTTGCTGAAAAACTGTTTTTT. Residues: CASREGAFAEKLFF.

This clonotype was counted many times. V usage is TRBV12-3 or TRBV12-4 and J usage is TRBJ1-1, with D possibly being TRBD1 (5 bases). V dropped 6 bases and J dropped 6 bases, with 11 bases sitting between them. This CDR3 contains 12 residues. The CDR3 region is CASSHWGAEAFF. The CDR3 coding sequence is TGTGCCAGCAGCCACTGGGGGGCTGAAGCTTTCTTT.

The chain carries TRBV7-9 and TRBJ2-5; tentatively, D is TRBD2 (6 bases). With 0 bases removed from V and 2 bases from J, the gap between germline ends came to 10 bases. Germline V CDR1 and CDR2: SEHNR, FQNEAQ (reference sequence). There are 15 residues in the CDR3. Here the CDR3 reads CASSLAWAGQETQYF. The CDR3 DNA reads as TGTGCCAGCAGCTTAGCGTGGGCGGGGCAAGAGACCCAGTACTTC. Supplemented by reference TRBV7-9 and TRBJ2-5, the full variable domain reads DTGVSQNPRHKITKRGQNVTFRCDPISEHNRLYWYRQTLGQGPEFLTYFQNEAQLEKSRLLSDRFSAERPKGSFSTLEIQRTEQGDSAMYLCASSLAWAGQETQYFGPGTRLLVL.